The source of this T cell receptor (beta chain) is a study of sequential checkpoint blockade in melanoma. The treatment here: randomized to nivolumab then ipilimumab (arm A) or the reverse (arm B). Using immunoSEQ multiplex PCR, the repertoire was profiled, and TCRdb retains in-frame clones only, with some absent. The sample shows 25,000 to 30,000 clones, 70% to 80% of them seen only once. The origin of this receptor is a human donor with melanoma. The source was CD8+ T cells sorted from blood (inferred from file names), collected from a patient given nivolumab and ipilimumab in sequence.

The CDR3 DNA is TGTGCCAGCAGTGAAGTGTTTACAGACAATCAGCCCCAGCATTTT. This gives the protein CASSEVFTDNQPQHF. The chain joins TRBV6-1 to TRBJ1-5; D unclear. Germline CDR1 is MNHNS and CDR2 is SASEGT. The ends were cut back, 1 base at V and 3 bases at J, with 10 bases in the middle. The CDR3 is 15 amino acids.